These 15 T cell receptor beta chains originate from one sample sequenced in a study of identical twins. TCRdb analysed the 5' RACE reads with MiXCR anew, one entry per CDR3 protein. The data show 1.5 million to 2 million distinct CDR3 sequences, roughly a third seen once. Sequencing was done on a sample of cord blood. The receptors come from a newborn girl in good health.

In DNA, the CDR3 is TGTGCCAGCAGTTTTATTCACAGGGGTGAAGATACGCAGTATTTT. Translation: CASSFIHRGEDTQYF. The chain joins TRBV28 to TRBJ2-3, with TRBD1 identical over 7 bases. The germline CDR1 and CDR2 sequences are MDHEN and SYDVKM. Unmatched junction bases numbered 8, after V lost 3 bases and J lost 5 bases. This CDR3 contains 15 residues.

The chain links TRBV6-2 or TRBV6-3 to TRBJ1-6, with D possibly being TRBD1 (5 bases). Germline V gives CDR1 MNHEY, CDR2 SVGEGT. V lost 3 bases to trimming and J lost 10 bases, with 13 bases between them. This CDR3 comprises 14 residues. Here the CDR3 DNA reads TGTGCCAGCAGTTATTATCAGGGCGGCTCACCCCTCCACTTT. Amino acids: CASSYYQGGSPLHF.

The table lists this clonotype with a few counts. This CDR3 is CSARSEPGFSYEQYF. In DNA form, the CDR3 reads TGCAGTGCTAGGAGTGAACCGGGGTTTTCCTACGAGCAGTACTTC. This sequence joins TRBV20-1 and TRBJ2-7; D might be TRBD2 (5 bases). Trimming left V 3 bases short and J 1 base short, with 16 bases between. The germline V gene has CDR1 DFQATT and CDR2 SNEGSKA (reference sequence). CDR3 length equals 15 residues.

Only a few counts were recorded for this clonotype. The chain is built from TRBV21-1 and TRBJ2-3; the D call of TRBD2 is as the table states it, not checked on the DNA. TRBV21-1 is noted as a pseudogene. The CDR3 consists of 16 residues. CDR3 coding DNA: TGTGCCAGCAGGGATCGTAGCGGGCGCAGCACAGATACGCAGTATTTT. Translated: CASRDRSGRSTDTQYF.

This clonotype has more than one count but fewer than ten. The J gene is TRBJ1-6, the V gene TRBV14; D is unresolved. The CDR3 is 14 residues long. The V end lost 8 bases, the J end lost 9 bases, and 17 bases lay between the germline ends. CDR1 is SGHDN, CDR2 FVKESK, per germline. The CDR3 spells CASHIGEAGSPLHF. CDR3 DNA sequence: TGTGCCAGCCATATCGGGGAAGCAGGTTCACCCCTCCACTTT. Together with reference TRBV14 and TRBJ1-6, the CDR3 gives the full variable domain: EAGVTQFPSHSVIEKGQTVTLRCDPISGHDNLYWYRRVMGKEIKFLLHFVKESKQDESGMPNNRFLAERTGGTYSTLKVQPAELEDSGVYFCASHIGEAGSPLHFGNGTRLTVT.

The chain uses TRBV7-8 and TRBJ1-2; a weak D match, TRBD1 (6 bases). Trimming pared 4 bases from V and 1 base from J, leaving 16 bases between. CDR1 and CDR2 (germline): SGHVS, FQNEAQ. The CDR3 is 16 amino acids. The DNA for the CDR3 is TGTGCCAGCAGCTCCCAAGGGGGACACCTTAACTATGGCTACACCTTC. It codes for CASSSQGGHLNYGYTF.

The chain combines TRBV3-1 with TRBJ2-4; D ambiguous. The CDR3 sequence is 17 residues long. Trimming shortened V by 0 bases and J by 0 bases, and 12 bases separated the two germline ends. Germline V CDR1 and CDR2: LGHDT, YNNKEL (reference sequence). CDR3: CASSQDPVVIAKNIQYF. For the CDR3, the DNA is TGTGCCAGCAGCCAAGATCCTGTGGTAATAGCCAAAAACATTCAGTACTTC.

The rearrangement joins TRBV11-2 to TRBJ1-5; TRBD1 matches 9 bases. This CDR3 contains 19 residues. V lost 5 bases to trimming and J lost 0 bases; unmatched junction nucleotides: 14. CDR1 and CDR2 from the germline V gene are SGHAT and FQNNGV. This CDR3 reads CASSPGTGRRRGSNQPQHF. The DNA for the CDR3 is TGTGCCAGCAGCCCGGGGACAGGGCGACGAAGGGGTAGCAATCAGCCCCAGCATTTT.

The CDR3 region has the DNA TGTGCCAGCAGCGTAGATCCATCATTAGCGGACAATGAGCAGTTCTTC. It is translated as CASSVDPSLADNEQFF. The V call is TRBV9, the J call TRBJ2-1, with a weak D call TRBD2 (6 bases). CDR1 SGDLS and CDR2 YYNGEE come from the germline V gene. V was cut by 0 bases and J by 5 bases, with 15 bases left in between. The CDR3 totals 16 residues. The whole variable domain, remainder taken from reference TRBV9 and TRBJ2-1, is DSGVTQTPKHLITATGQRVTLRCSPRSGDLSVYWYQQSLDQGLQFLIQYYNGEERAKGNILERFSAQQFPDLHSELNLSSLELGDSALYFCASSVDPSLADNEQFFGPGTRLTVL.

This clonotype was counted a few times. This chain joins TRBV20-1 and TRBJ2-1; D perhaps matches TRBD2 (5 bases). CDR3 length: 16 amino acids. CDR1 DFQATT and CDR2 SNEGSKA come from the germline V gene (reference sequence). As DNA, the CDR3 is TGCAGCAGCGGCGCAACCCCTCAAAAATCCTACAATGAGCAGTTCTTC. Translating it yields CSSGATPQKSYNEQFF.

This chain links TRBV4-1 with TRBJ2-1, with 7 nucleotides matching TRBD1. The end of the DNA is better explained by TRBJ2-7, so the J call may be wrong. Germline V CDR1 and CDR2: MGHRA, YSYEKL. This CDR3 is built from 16 residues. This CDR3 is CASSQGRDRAYNEQYF. The DNA of the CDR3 is TGCGCCAGCAGCCAAGGCCGGGACAGAGCCTACAATGAGCAGTACTTC.

The chain carries TRBV19 and TRBJ2-4; TRBD1 matches at 7 bases. The CDR3 extends over 18 amino acids. V trimming: 1 base; J trimming: 0 bases; junction bases outside the gene matches: 9. Looked up from germline, CDR1 is LNHDA and CDR2 is SQIVND (reference sequence). The CDR3 spells CASSIGQGRGLAKNIQYF. For the CDR3, the DNA is TGTGCCAGTAGTATAGGACAGGGTCGAGGACTAGCCAAAAACATTCAGTACTTC.

This chain's CDR3 is CSARVVSYYNSPLHF. The CDR3 DNA follows: TGCAGTGCTAGGGTGGTCTCGTACTATAATTCACCCCTCCACTTT. V usage is TRBV20-1 and J usage is TRBJ1-6; no clear D. CDR3 length: 15 residues. Germline values: CDR1 DFQATT, CDR2 SNEGSKA (reference sequence). V was trimmed by 3 bases and J by 3 bases, leaving 12 bases between them.

V is TRBV4-2 and J is TRBJ2-5; perhaps TRBD2 as D (5 bases). The CDR3 has 13 residues. CDR1 and CDR2 from the germline V gene are LGHNA and YNFKEQ. Trimming removed 5 bases at V and 5 bases at J, with 12 bases between. The CDR3 region has the DNA TGTGCCAGCAGCAGCGAGGGCAGGGAGACCCAGTACTTC. It translates to CASSSEGRETQYF.

This clonotype was seen a few times. The V and J genes are TRBV10-3 and TRBJ2-1; TRBD2 aligns across 12 bases. CDR3 size: 16 residues. The V and J ends lost 7 bases and 4 bases, in that order; junction bases with no gene match: 8. Per germline, CDR1 ENHRY and CDR2 SYGVKD. The CDR3 DNA sequence: TGTGCCATCAAGCTAGCGGGAGGGCCGGGTTACAATGAGCAGTTCTTC. It encodes CAIKLAGGPGYNEQFF.